What follows is one TCR beta chain and its context. Its cognate antigen has yet to be identified. Base qualities are not provided; no much larger clone lies one nucleotide away. This entry comes from a study of T cells after posttransplantation cyclophosphamide (dated by TCRdb to the mid-2010s). Notes on the research overall: Using TRB sequencing, the study followed how the T cell repertoire reconstituted after myeloablative bone marrow transplantation in which posttransplantation cyclophosphamide served as GVHD prophylaxis. Public TRB sequences were searched against a database of over 3,500 sequences associated with responses to pathogens, tumor antigens, self-antigens and alloantigens. Because TRA and TRB clonality were tightly correlated in 8 or 9 samples, subsequent TCR analyses were focused on TRB only. TRB sequencing was performed on blood from all 35 or so PTCy patients with 1-year posttransplant specimens. Samples from 35 to 45 PTCy-treated patients, along with samples from around 16 of their related bone marrow donors, underwent antigen receptor sequencing. In 3 patients, TRB sequencing was also performed on up to about 3 more blood samples taken 2 to 5.2 years after transplant, and in 4 patients, pretransplant blood was also TRB-sequenced.

Genomic DNA was used for TRB sequencing, which was performed with the immunoSEQ assay at survey resolution or with the hsTCRB kit. On the authors' methods: The immunoSEQ software handled initial read processing, and the LymphoSeq R package was used for repertoire analyses. Clonality was computed as 1 minus normalized Shannon entropy; Gini coefficient was also calculated for each TRB dataset. To infer phenotypes in unsorted samples, TRB sequences from sorted subsets of the recipient or donor were mapped onto unsorted samples from the same recipient. In its TCRdb copy, this immuneACCESS table keeps in-frame sequences only and misses some clones. Where compared with another copy, unresolved V genes explain less than half of these, and the others have no known cause. V and J calls and clone size are given by that table; D and trimming were obtained from the DNA. In all, the sample holds approximately 4,700 clones, and approximately 80% of those were seen once. 34% of the sample is in the top ten clones.

General conclusions and limits of the study: At 1-2 months, donor-recipient similarity was low but rose over the first year, and the later blood repertoires were often dominated by donor CD8+ memory clones. Across about 49 patients, TRB clonality was highly associated with recipient CMV seropositivity and CMV reactivation, and PTCy diversity was similar to diversity in CNI/methotrexate controls. The TRB repertoires of T cells infiltrating skin or the GI tract showed only limited overlap with the TRB repertoires found in blood.

Ends trimmed: V by 2 bases, J by 3 bases; bases unmatched to a gene: 5. The germline V gene (reference sequence) sets CDR1 to MNHEY and CDR2 to SMNVEV. The CDR3 has 15 amino acids, counting the end cysteine and phenylalanine. The entry retains the CDR3 DNA only, 45 bases that are in frame from base 1. This sample's treatment or condition label indicates: high-dose cyclophosphamide on days +3 and +4 as single-agent GVHD prophylaxis. Busulfan and fludarabine conditioning, a related or unrelated marrow graft, and cyclophosphamide on days +3 and +4 were given to PTCy patients. PTCy-treated patients came from a prospective multi-institutional clinical trial. Peripheral blood and bone marrow mononuclear cells were isolated by Ficoll-Hypaque density centrifugation and cryopreserved.

The sequence was obtained from a male patient aged 40-50 years who received an allogeneic stem cell transplant from a related donor, was CMV-positive, and had acute and chronic GVHD. It is possible that, after a transplant, some T cells come from the graft donor. The sequencing used PBMCs, collected after allogeneic stem cell transplant with posttransplant cyclophosphamide. The rearrangement joined TRBV27 to TRBJ1-2, and 8 junctional nucleotides match TRBD1. The sequenced DNA is TGTGCCAGCAGTTTAGCGGGGACAGGCCACTATGGCTACACCTTC. It is translated as CASSLAGTGHYGYTF.